Shown below are 7 T cell receptor beta chains from a single sample sequenced in a study of T-cell reconstitution after alpha-beta-depleted transplantation in children. A TCRbeta library incorporating unique molecular identifiers was prepared. TCRdb used MiXCR to reprocess the PCR reads, holding one entry per CDR3 protein. In the table there are about 420,000 distinct CDR3 sequences, roughly 16% of which are singletons. This sample comprised PBMCs, mostly from graft donor cells, obtained 360 days after TCRalphabeta/CD19-depleted stem cell transplant. The receptors derive from a boy younger than two who had a stem cell transplant for Wiskott-Aldrich syndrome, so the T cells may come from the graft donor.

This clonotype has just a few counts. The chain couples TRBV10-3 to TRBJ2-7; D is uncertain. V was shortened by 10 bases and J by 2 bases, with 15 bases between the two germline ends. This CDR3 comprises 13 residues. Germline CDR1 ENHRY, CDR2 SYGVKD. The CDR3 bases are TGTGCCACCCTCGACACTACTACCTACGAGCAGTACTTC. Amino acid sequence: CATLDTTTYEQYF.

V and J are TRBV20-1 and TRBJ2-1; D is uncertain. V gave up 2 bases and J gave up 0 bases, with 8 bases separating them. The CDR3 has 14 amino acids. Germline V lookup: CDR1 DFQATT, CDR2 SNEGSKA (reference sequence). This CDR3 reads CSARLVLSYNEQFF. Written as DNA, the CDR3 is TGCAGTGCTAGATTGGTTCTCTCCTACAATGAGCAGTTCTTC.

This clonotype showed up just a few times. CDR3 protein: CASSFFLRGTGELFF. The CDR3 DNA is TGCGCCAGCAGCTTCTTCCTCAGGGGCACCGGGGAGCTGTTTTTT. The rearrangement uses TRBV5-1 and TRBJ2-2, with D perhaps TRBD1 (6 bases). This CDR3 comprises 15 residues. Deletions cut 2 bases from V and 4 bases from J, with 12 bases between. Per the germline V gene, CDR1 is SGHRS and CDR2 is YFSETQ. The complete variable domain, with remaining parts taken from reference TRBV5-1 and TRBJ2-2, reads KAGVTQTPRYLIKTRGQQVTLSCSPISGHRSVSWYQQTPGQGLQFLFEYFSETQRNKGNFPGRFSGRQFSNSRSEMNVSTLELGDSALYLCASSFFLRGTGELFFGEGSRLTVL.

This clonotype has more than one count but fewer than ten. The rearrangement uses TRBV29-1 and TRBJ1-2; D is perhaps TRBD1 (6 bases). Germline CDR1 reads SQVTM; CDR2 reads ANQGSEA. The CDR3 has 13 residues. V was shortened by 6 bases and J by 4 bases, with 15 bases between the two germline ends. CDR3 bases: TGCAGCGTACTGCCAGGGGACATCTATGGCTACACCTTC. Its protein product is CSVLPGDIYGYTF. The complete variable domain, with remaining parts taken from reference TRBV29-1 and TRBJ1-2, reads SAVISQKPSRDICQRGTSLTIQCQVDSQVTMMFWYRQQPGQSLTLIATANQGSEATYESGFVIDKFPISRPNLTFSTLTVSNMSPEDSSIYLCSVLPGDIYGYTFGSGTRLTVV.

This clonotype was found a few times. The rearrangement joins TRBV3-1 to TRBJ2-1; D is ambiguous. The CDR3 is 12 amino acids. With 4 bases removed from V and 9 bases from J, the gap between germline ends came to 10 bases. Germline loops: CDR1 LGHDT, CDR2 YNNKEL (reference sequence). CDR3 residues: CASSRLRGEQFF. DNA for the CDR3: TGTGCCAGCAGCCGACTCAGAGGTGAGCAGTTCTTC.

The chain is built from TRBV27 and TRBJ2-1, with 10 bases identical to TRBD1. The CDR3 runs to 14 residues. The germline gives CDR1 MNHEY, CDR2 SMNVEV (reference sequence). J was trimmed by 3 bases and V by 7 bases; bases with no gene match: 3. The CDR3 nucleotides read TGTGCCAGCAAAGGACAGGGGGGCTACAATGAGCAGTTCTTC. As protein: CASKGQGGYNEQFF.

This chain links TRBV25-1 with TRBJ2-3; D assignment may be TRBD1 or TRBD2 (6 bases each). From germline, CDR1 is MGHDK and CDR2 SYGVNS. V shed 7 bases and J shed 2 bases, with 13 bases lying between them. This CDR3 has 14 residues. The CDR3 coding sequence is TGTGCCAGCATGGGGGGCCTCTACACAGATACGCAGTATTTT. Its protein is CASMGGLYTDTQYF.